These 22 T cell receptor beta chains came from one sample sequenced in a study of STAT5B mutations in CD4+ large granular lymphocyte leukemia. Profiling relied on immunoSEQ multiplex PCR, and the TCRdb table lists in-frame clones only, not all of them. The sample holds roughly 30,000 clones, 87% seen once. Sequenced: CD4+ T cells from blood buffy coats. The receptors here all came from a human donor in good health.

This chain links TRBV9 with TRBJ2-3; D remains ambiguous. The CDR3 has 15 residues. Trimming took off 0 bases at V and 1 base at J, with 9 bases between the two ends. CDR1 and CDR2 from the germline V gene are SGDLS and YYNGEE. CDR3 sequence: CASSVGARGTDTQYF. The CDR3 DNA reads as TGTGCCAGCAGCGTAGGGGCTAGGGGCACAGATACGCAGTATTTT.

V gene TRBV4-3 combines with J gene TRBJ1-6; no clear D gene. V dropped 0 bases and J dropped 6 bases, with 3 bases sitting between them. This CDR3 contains 13 residues. Germline CDR1 LGHNA, CDR2 YSLEER. This CDR3 is CASSQEANSPLHF. CDR3 DNA sequence: TGCGCCAGCAGCCAAGAGGCTAATTCACCCCTCCACTTT.

CDR3 coding DNA: TGTGCCAGCAGCTTAGGACTAGCGGGCTACAATGAGCAGTTCTTC. Protein product: CASSLGLAGYNEQFF. The chain joins TRBV7-2 to TRBJ2-1, with 10 bases fitting TRBD2. The germline gives CDR1 SGHTA, CDR2 FQGNSA. The length of the CDR3 is 15 residues. V lost 1 base to trimming and J lost 3 bases; unmatched junction nucleotides: 0.

This chain joins TRBV29-1 and TRBJ2-3; D might be TRBD2 (6 bases). The CDR3 totals 11 residues. Trimming took off 7 bases at V and 8 bases at J, with 13 bases between the two ends. CDR1 SQVTM and CDR2 ANQGSEA come from the germline V gene. CDR3 nucleotide sequence: TGCAGCGCCACCGTGGGGGGTACGCAGTATTTT. Encoded protein: CSATVGGTQYF.

The CDR3, as DNA: TGCGCCAGCAGCCCCGGGACAGACTACCAAGAGACCCAGTACTTC. Its protein product is CASSPGTDYQETQYF. This chain uses TRBV5-1 with TRBJ2-5; 7 bases agree with TRBD1. CDR3 size: 15 residues. Germline V gene lookup returns CDR1 SGHRS and CDR2 YFSETQ. V lost 4 bases and J lost 0; bases outside the gene matches: 6.

This chain joins TRBV5-1 and TRBJ2-3; possible D gene TRBD2, 6 bases. Germline CDR1 is SGHRS and CDR2 is YFSETQ. This CDR3 is built from 14 residues. The V end was cut by 4 bases, the J end by 2 bases, with 11 bases between. The CDR3 nucleotides read TGCGCCAGCAGCCAAAGCGGGTACACAGATACGCAGTATTTT. This sequence encodes CASSQSGYTDTQYF.

The chain uses TRBV5-4 and TRBJ2-1, with 10 bases aligning to TRBD1. J lost 4 bases, V lost 4 bases, and 5 bases had no gene match. This CDR3 region has 15 residues. Looked up from germline, CDR1 is SGHNT and CDR2 is YYREEE (reference sequence). CDR3 residues: CASSTTGGKYNEQFF. DNA for the CDR3: TGTGCCAGCAGCACGACAGGGGGCAAGTACAATGAGCAGTTCTTC.

The J gene is TRBJ1-1, the V gene TRBV7-2; no firm D call. With 2 bases removed from V and 1 base from J, the gap between germline ends came to 5 bases. The CDR3 covers 13 residues. The germline CDR1 and CDR2 sequences are SGHTA and FQGNSA. The chain's CDR3 is CASSLMGNTEAFF. CDR3 nucleotide sequence: TGTGCCAGCAGCTTAATGGGGAACACTGAAGCTTTCTTT.

The chain employs TRBV28 and TRBJ1-4; 9 positions agree with TRBD1. V lost 6 bases, J lost 3 bases, and 14 bases stayed unmatched. The CDR3 is 18 amino acids. CDR1 is MDHEN, CDR2 SYDVKM, per germline. The CDR3 reads CASRRHRLGQGSNEKLFF. CDR3 DNA: TGTGCCAGCAGAAGACACCGGTTGGGACAGGGCTCTAATGAAAAACTGTTTTTT.

This chain uses TRBV7-2 with TRBJ2-2; no reliable D call. V dropped 3 bases and J dropped 6 bases, with 8 bases sitting between them. This CDR3 contains 13 residues. Per the germline V gene, CDR1 is SGHTA and CDR2 is FQGNSA. The CDR3 reads CASSFLVAGELFF. DNA of the CDR3: TGTGCCAGCAGCTTTCTAGTGGCCGGGGAGCTGTTTTTT.

The chain is built from TRBV9 and TRBJ2-2; 7 nucleotides agree with TRBD1. Per germline, CDR1 SGDLS and CDR2 YYNGEE. This CDR3 spans 14 amino acids. Trimming at V came to 4 bases and at J to 6 bases, leaving 6 bases not matched to a gene. CDR3 sequence: CASSPMRGPGELFF. In nucleotides, the CDR3 is TGTGCCAGCAGCCCCATGAGGGGGCCCGGGGAGCTGTTTTTT.

The V and J genes are TRBV4-3 and TRBJ2-1; no reliable D call. Trimming took off 3 bases at V and 7 bases at J, with 10 bases between the two ends. The germline V gene encodes CDR1 LGHNA and CDR2 YSLEER. The CDR3 sequence is 13 residues long. The CDR3 nucleotides are TGCGCCAGCAGCCAGAATGACGGAAATGAGCAGTTCTTC. Residues: CASSQNDGNEQFF.

The chain employs TRBV28 and TRBJ1-5; no clear D. The CDR3 runs 16 residues. Germline-derived CDR1 and CDR2 are MDHEN and SYDVKM. Trimming cost V 2 bases and J 0 bases, with 11 bases left between them. Written as DNA, the CDR3 is TGTGCCAGCAGTTTACAGACATACAGTAGCAATCAGCCCCAGCATTTT. Translated, it gives CASSLQTYSSNQPQHF.

Only one count was recorded for this clone. V is TRBV7-8 and J is TRBJ2-7; TRBD2 matches 9 bases. The CDR3 loop spans 14 amino acids. Germline CDR1 and CDR2: SGHVS and FQNEAQ. J lost 5 bases, V lost 1 base, and 3 bases had no gene match. CDR3 sequence (DNA): TGTGCCAGCAGCTTAGGATTAGCGGGGGACGAGCAGTACTTC. The encoded protein is CASSLGLAGDEQYF.

The J gene is TRBJ2-7, the V gene TRBV27, with 13 bases that match TRBD2. This CDR3 has 17 residues. Unmatched junction bases numbered 10, after V lost 6 bases and J lost 2 bases. CDR1 is MNHEY, CDR2 SMNVEV, per germline (reference sequence). CDR3 DNA sequence: TGTGCCAGCAGCCACACTAGCGGGAGGGCCTTTACCTACGAGCAGTACTTC. It translates to CASSHTSGRAFTYEQYF.

This chain connects TRBV29-1 to TRBJ2-5; possible D gene TRBD2, 5 bases. The germline V gene has CDR1 SQVTM and CDR2 ANQGSEA. The CDR3 totals 14 residues. V was cut by 0 bases and J by 1 base, with 9 bases left in between. The DNA of the CDR3 is TGCAGCGTTGAAGATACGGGATTCCAAGAGACCCAGTACTTC. This translates into CSVEDTGFQETQYF.

The chain combines TRBV11-3 with TRBJ2-5; possibly TRBD2 for D (6 bases). The V gene lost 5 bases and the J gene lost 4 bases, with 8 bases spanning the gap. The CDR3 spans 12 residues. Germline-derived CDR1 and CDR2 are SGHNT and YENEEA. In DNA form, the CDR3 reads TGTGCCAGCAGCCGGGACTCAGAGACCCAGTACTTC. This codes for CASSRDSETQYF. The full variable domain, with the rest looked up from reference TRBV11-3 and TRBJ2-5, is EAGVVQSPRYKIIEKKQPVAFWCNPISGHNTLYWYLQNLGQGPELLIRYENEEAVDDSQLPKDRFSAERLKGVDSTLKIQPAELGDSAVYLCASSRDSETQYFGPGTRLLVL.

The chain is built from TRBV7-9 and TRBJ1-1; D may be TRBD1 (5 bases). V lost 7 bases, J lost 10 bases, and 19 bases lay in between. Germline assignment: CDR1 SEHNR and CDR2 FQNEAQ (reference sequence). CDR3 length equals 13 residues. For the CDR3, the DNA is TGTGCCAGCACCTTTCGGGACTCCCGGTTAGCTTTCTTT. Its protein product is CASTFRDSRLAFF.

The chain uses TRBV28 and TRBJ2-3; D is possibly TRBD2 (7 bases). Germline V gives CDR1 MDHEN, CDR2 SYDVKM. V lost 6 bases to trimming and J lost 4 bases, with 14 bases between them. This CDR3 contains 14 residues. CDR3 residues: CASRLGGGPDTQYF. The CDR3 DNA is TGTGCCAGCAGGTTGGGGGGGGGCCCAGATACGCAGTATTTT. Based on the CDR3 plus reference TRBV28 and TRBJ2-3, the full variable domain is DVKVTQSSRYLVKRTGEKVFLECVQDMDHENMFWYRQDPGLGLRLIYFSYDVKMKEKGDIPEGYSVSREKKERFSLILESASTNQTSMYLCASRLGGGPDTQYFGPGTRLTVL.

The gene calls are TRBV6-5 and TRBJ2-1; D not certain. This CDR3 contains 14 residues. Germline values: CDR1 MNHEY, CDR2 SVGAGI. V was trimmed by 5 bases and J by 3 bases, leaving 11 bases between them. In DNA, the CDR3 is TGTGCCAGCAGTCTCCCACCCGGCTACAATGAGCAGTTCTTC. As protein: CASSLPPGYNEQFF.

The chain uses TRBV12-1 and TRBJ2-7. TRBV12-1 is deemed a pseudogene. The CDR3 extends over 16 amino acids. CDR3 coding DNA: TGTGCCAGCAGCCTTAGGACGCGGCTATCGCAATACGAGCAGTACTTC. This gives the protein CASSLRTRLSQYEQYF.

This chain links TRBV5-1 with TRBJ2-5, with D perhaps TRBD2 (5 bases). The germline V and J ends were trimmed by 4 bases and 4 bases, with 11 bases remaining between them. Germline V gene sequence: CDR1 SGHRS, CDR2 YFSETQ. The CDR3 has 13 residues. CDR3 coding DNA: TGCGCCAGCAGCGGGAGTACGTCAGAGACCCAGTACTTC. It yields the protein CASSGSTSETQYF.